This T cell receptor beta chain was recovered during a study of T-cell reconstitution after alpha-beta-depleted transplantation in children. Germline-derived CDR1 and CDR2 are SGHTA and FQGNSA. This CDR3 region has 14 residues. V was trimmed by 1 base and J by 5 bases, leaving 11 bases between them. Unique molecular identifiers were incorporated when the TCRbeta library was constructed. TCRdb analysed the PCR reads with MiXCR anew, one entry per CDR3 protein. The table shows approximately 500,000 distinct CDR3 sequences, with over 9.5% occurring only once. This clonotype was picked up a small number of times.

The clonotype was recovered from a child aged 2-15 years with inherited bone marrow failure, due to receive a stem cell transplant. Material: PBMCs, obtained before TCRalphabeta/CD19-depleted stem cell transplant. V usage is TRBV7-2 and J usage is TRBJ2-5; D is perhaps TRBD2 (6 bases). CDR3 in amino acids: CASSLGLARETQYF. CDR3 bases: TGTGCCAGCAGCTTAGGGCTAGCGCGGGAGACCCAGTACTTC.